This record covers a single T cell receptor (beta chain). Libraries were prepared by immunoSEQ multiplex PCR; TCRdb keeps only in-frame clonotypes and omits some of them. The sample lists roughly 1.4 million clones, roughly 98.5% occurring once. These data originate in a study of shared clonotypes between healthy human individuals. This sequence originates from a man younger than 45 in good health. Sequencing input: naive CD4+ T cells sorted from blood. Specified subset: CD45RA+ positively selected.

The CDR3 nucleotides read TGTGCCATCCTACTAGGAGGGGGAGTTGGCAATCAGCCCCAGCATTTT. Protein: CAILLGGGVGNQPQHF. This chain links TRBV2 with TRBJ1-5, with D possibly matching TRBD1 (6 bases). Germline CDR1 reads SNHLY; CDR2 reads FYNNEI. The CDR3 has 16 residues. The V end was cut by 10 bases, the J end by 2 bases, with 21 bases between.